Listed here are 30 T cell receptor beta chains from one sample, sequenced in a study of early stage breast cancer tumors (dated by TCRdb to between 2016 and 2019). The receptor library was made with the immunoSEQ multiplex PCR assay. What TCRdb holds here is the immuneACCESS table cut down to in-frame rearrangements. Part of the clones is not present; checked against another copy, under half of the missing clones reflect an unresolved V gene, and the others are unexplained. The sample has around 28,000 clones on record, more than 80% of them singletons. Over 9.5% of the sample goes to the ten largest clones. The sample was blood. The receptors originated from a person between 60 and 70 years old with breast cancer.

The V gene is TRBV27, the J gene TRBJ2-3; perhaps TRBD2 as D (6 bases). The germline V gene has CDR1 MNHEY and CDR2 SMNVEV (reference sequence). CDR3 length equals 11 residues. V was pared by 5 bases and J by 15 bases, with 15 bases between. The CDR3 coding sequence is TGTGCCAGCAGTCGGGCAGGGAGGCAATATTTT. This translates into CASSRAGRQYF.

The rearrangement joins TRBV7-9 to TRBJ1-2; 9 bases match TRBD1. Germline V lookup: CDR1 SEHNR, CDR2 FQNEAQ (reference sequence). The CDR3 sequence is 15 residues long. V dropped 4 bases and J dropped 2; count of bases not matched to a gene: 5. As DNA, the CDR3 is TGTGCCAGCAGCTCCCGGACAGGGGCGAACTATGGCTACACCTTC. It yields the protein CASSSRTGANYGYTF.

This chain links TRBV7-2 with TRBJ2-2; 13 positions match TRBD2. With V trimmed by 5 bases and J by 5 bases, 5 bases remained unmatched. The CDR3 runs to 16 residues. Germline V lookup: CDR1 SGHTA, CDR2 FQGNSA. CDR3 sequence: CASSPRTSGSTGELFF. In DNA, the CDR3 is TGTGCCAGCAGCCCTAGGACTAGCGGGAGTACCGGGGAGCTGTTTTTT. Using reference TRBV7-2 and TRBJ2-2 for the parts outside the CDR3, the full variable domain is GAGVSQSPSNKVTEKGKDVELRCDPISGHTALYWYRQSLGQGLEFLIYFQGNSAPDKSGLPSDRFSAERTGGSVSTLTIQRTQQEDSAVYLCASSPRTSGSTGELFFGEGSRLTVL.

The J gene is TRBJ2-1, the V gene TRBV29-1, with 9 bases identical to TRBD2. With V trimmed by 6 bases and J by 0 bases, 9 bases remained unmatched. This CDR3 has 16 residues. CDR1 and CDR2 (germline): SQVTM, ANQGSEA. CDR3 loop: CSVRGLAGSSYNEQFF. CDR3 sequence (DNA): TGCAGCGTGAGGGGACTAGCAGGAAGCTCCTACAATGAGCAGTTCTTC.

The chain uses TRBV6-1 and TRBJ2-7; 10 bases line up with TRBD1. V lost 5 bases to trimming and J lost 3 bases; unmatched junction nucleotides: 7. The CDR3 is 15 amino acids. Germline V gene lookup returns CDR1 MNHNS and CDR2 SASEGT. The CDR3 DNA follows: TGTGCCAGCAGTTCCCAGACAGGGGGCCTCTACGAGCAGTACTTC. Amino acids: CASSSQTGGLYEQYF.

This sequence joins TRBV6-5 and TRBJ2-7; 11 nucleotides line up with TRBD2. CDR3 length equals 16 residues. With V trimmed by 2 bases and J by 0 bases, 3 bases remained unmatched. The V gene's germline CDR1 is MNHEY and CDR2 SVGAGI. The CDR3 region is CASSYTGLADSYEQYF. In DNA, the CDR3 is TGTGCCAGCAGTTACACGGGACTAGCGGACTCCTACGAGCAGTACTTC.

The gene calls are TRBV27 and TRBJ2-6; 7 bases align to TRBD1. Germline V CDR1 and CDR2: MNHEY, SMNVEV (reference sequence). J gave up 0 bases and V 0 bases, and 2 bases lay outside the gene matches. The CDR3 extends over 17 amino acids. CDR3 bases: TGTGCCAGCAGTTTATCAGGGGGCTACTCTGGGGCCAACGTCCTGACTTTC. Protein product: CASSLSGGYSGANVLTF.

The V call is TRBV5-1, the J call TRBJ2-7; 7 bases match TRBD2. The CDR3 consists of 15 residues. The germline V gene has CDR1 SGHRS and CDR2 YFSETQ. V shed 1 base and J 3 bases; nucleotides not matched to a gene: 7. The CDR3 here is CASSLSAGEDYEQYF. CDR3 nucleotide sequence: TGCGCCAGCAGCTTGAGTGCGGGGGAGGACTACGAGCAGTACTTC.

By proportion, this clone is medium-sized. This chain's CDR3 is CADTSGGGRAYEQFF. As DNA, the CDR3 is TGTGCCGATACCTCAGGCGGCGGGAGGGCCTATGAGCAGTTCTTC. The V gene is TRBV2, the J gene TRBJ2-1; 9 bases map to TRBD2. CDR1 SNHLY and CDR2 FYNNEI come from the germline V gene. The CDR3 has 15 amino acids. V trimming: 11 bases; J trimming: 8 bases; junction bases outside the gene matches: 16.

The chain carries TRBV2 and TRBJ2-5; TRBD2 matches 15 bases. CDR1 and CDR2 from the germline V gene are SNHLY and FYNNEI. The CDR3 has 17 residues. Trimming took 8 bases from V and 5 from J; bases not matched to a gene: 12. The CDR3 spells CASYGTAGTSGRETQYF. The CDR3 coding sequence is TGTGCCAGCTACGGGACAGCCGGGACTAGCGGGAGGGAGACCCAGTACTTC.

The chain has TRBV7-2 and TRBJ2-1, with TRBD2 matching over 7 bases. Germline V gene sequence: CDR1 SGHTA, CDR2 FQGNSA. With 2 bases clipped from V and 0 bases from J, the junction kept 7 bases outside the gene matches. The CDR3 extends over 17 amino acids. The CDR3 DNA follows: TGTGCCAGCAGCTTACCCCTACTAGCGCCCTCCTACAATGAGCAGTTCTTC. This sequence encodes CASSLPLLAPSYNEQFF.

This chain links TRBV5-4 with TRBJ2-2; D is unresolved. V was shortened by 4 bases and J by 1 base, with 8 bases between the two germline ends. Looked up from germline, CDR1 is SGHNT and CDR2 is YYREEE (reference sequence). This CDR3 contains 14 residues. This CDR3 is CASSPPRNTGELFF. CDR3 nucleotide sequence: TGTGCCAGCAGCCCCCCGAGGAACACCGGGGAGCTGTTTTTT.

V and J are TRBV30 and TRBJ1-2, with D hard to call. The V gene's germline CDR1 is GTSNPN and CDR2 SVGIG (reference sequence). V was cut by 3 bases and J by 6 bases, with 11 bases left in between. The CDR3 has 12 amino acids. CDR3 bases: TGTGCCTGGAGGCCAGATACAGATGGCTACACCTTC. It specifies CAWRPDTDGYTF.

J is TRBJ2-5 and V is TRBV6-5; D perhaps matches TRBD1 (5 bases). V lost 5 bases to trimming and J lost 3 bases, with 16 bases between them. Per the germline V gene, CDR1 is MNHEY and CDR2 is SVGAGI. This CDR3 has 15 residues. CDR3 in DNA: TGTGCCAGCAGTAAATACGGGCAGGGAAAAGAGACCCAGTACTTC. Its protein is CASSKYGQGKETQYF.

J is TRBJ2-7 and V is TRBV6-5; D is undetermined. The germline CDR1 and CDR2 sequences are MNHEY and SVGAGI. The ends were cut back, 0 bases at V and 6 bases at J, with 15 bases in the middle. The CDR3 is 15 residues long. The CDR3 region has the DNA TGTGCCAGCAGTTACTCGTTAGTCGCCGATGGCGAGCAGTACTTC. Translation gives CASSYSLVADGEQYF.

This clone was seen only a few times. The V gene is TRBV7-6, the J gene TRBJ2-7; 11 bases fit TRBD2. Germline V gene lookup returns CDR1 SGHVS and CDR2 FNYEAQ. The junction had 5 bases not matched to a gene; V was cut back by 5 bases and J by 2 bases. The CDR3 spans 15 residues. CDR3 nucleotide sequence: TGTGCCAGCAGCCCGCAGACTAGCGGGGCCTACGAGCAGTACTTC. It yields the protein CASSPQTSGAYEQYF.

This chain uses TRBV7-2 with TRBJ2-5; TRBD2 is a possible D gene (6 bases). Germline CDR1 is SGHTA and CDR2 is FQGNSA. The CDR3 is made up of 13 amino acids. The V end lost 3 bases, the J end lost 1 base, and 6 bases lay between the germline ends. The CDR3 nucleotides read TGTGCCAGCAGCTTGGGACTCCAAGAGACCCAGTACTTC. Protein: CASSLGLQETQYF.

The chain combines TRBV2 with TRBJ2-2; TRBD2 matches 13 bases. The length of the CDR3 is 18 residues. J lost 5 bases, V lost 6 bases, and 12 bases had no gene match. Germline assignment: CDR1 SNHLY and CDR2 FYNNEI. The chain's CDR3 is CASSWTSGRVVRTGELFF. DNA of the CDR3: TGTGCCAGCAGCTGGACTAGCGGGAGAGTTGTAAGGACCGGGGAGCTGTTTTTT. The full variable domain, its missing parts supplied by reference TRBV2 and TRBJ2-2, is EPEVTQTPSHQVTQMGQEVILRCVPISNHLYFYWYRQILGQKVEFLVSFYNNEISEKSEIFDDQFSVERPDGSNFTLKIRSTKLEDSAMYFCASSWTSGRVVRTGELFFGEGSRLTVL.

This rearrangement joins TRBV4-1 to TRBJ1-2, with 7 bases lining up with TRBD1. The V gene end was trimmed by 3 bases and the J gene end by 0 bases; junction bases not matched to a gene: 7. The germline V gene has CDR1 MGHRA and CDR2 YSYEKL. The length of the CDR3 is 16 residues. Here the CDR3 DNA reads TGCGCCAGCAGCCAGACCGGGACAGCCACTAACTATGGCTACACCTTC. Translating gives CASSQTGTATNYGYTF.

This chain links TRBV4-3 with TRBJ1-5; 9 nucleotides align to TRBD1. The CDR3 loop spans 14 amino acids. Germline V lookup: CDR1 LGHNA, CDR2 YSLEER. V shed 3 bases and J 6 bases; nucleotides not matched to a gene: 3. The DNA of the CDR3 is TGCGCCAGCAGCCAGGACAGGGGAATTCAGCCCCAGCATTTT. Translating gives CASSQDRGIQPQHF.

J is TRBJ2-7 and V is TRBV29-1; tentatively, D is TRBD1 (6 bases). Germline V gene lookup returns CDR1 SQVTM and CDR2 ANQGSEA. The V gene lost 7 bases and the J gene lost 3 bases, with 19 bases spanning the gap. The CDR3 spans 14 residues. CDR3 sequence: CSGRGQGLDYEQYF. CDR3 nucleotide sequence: TGCAGCGGGCGAGGGCAGGGGCTAGACTACGAGCAGTACTTC.

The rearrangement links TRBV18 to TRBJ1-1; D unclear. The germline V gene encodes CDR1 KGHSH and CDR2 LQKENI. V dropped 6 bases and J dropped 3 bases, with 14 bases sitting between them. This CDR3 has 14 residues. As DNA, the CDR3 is TGTGCCAGCTCCCTCCGACAAGCAGACACTGAAGCTTTCTTT. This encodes CASSLRQADTEAFF.

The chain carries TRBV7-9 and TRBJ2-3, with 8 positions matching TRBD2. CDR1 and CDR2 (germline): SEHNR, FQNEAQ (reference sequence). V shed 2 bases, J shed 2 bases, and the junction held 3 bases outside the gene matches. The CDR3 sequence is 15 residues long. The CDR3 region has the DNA TGTGCCAGCAGCTTACCGGGGGGGCCCACAGATACGCAGTATTTT. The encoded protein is CASSLPGGPTDTQYF.

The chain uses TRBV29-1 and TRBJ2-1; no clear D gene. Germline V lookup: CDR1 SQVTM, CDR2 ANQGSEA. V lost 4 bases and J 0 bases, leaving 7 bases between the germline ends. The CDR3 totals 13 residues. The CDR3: CSVAYSSYNEQFF. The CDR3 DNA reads TGCAGCGTTGCGTATAGCTCCTACAATGAGCAGTTCTTC.

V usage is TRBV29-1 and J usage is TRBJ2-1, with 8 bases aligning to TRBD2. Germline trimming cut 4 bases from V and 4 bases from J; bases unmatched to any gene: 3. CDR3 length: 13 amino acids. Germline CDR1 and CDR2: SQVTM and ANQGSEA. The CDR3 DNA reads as TGCAGCGTTGCACTAGCGGCGTACAATGAGCAGTTCTTC. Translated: CSVALAAYNEQFF.

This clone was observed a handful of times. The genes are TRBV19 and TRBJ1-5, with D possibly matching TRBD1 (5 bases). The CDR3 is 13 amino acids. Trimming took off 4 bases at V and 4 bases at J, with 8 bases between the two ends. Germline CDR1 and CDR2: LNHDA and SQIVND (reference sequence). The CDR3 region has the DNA TGTGCCAGTAGTACGACAGTTAATCAGCCCCAGCATTTT. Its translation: CASSTTVNQPQHF.

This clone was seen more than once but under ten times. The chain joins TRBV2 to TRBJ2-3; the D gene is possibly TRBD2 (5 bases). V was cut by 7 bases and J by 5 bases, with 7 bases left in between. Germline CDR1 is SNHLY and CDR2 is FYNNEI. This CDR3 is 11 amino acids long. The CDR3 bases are TGTGCCAGCACTCGGGGAGATACGCAGTATTTT. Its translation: CASTRGDTQYF.

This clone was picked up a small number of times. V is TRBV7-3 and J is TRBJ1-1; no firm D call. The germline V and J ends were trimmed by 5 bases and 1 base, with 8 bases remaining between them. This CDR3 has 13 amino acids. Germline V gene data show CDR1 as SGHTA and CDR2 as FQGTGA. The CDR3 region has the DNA TGTGCCAGCAGCGTACAACCGAACACTGAAGCTTTCTTT. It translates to CASSVQPNTEAFF.

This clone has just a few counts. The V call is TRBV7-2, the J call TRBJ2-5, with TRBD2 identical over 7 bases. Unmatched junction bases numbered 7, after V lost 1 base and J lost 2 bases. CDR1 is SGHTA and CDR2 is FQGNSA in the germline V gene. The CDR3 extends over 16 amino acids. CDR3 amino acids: CASSLGLGTTQETQYF. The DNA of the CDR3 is TGTGCCAGCAGCTTAGGGCTTGGGACTACTCAAGAGACCCAGTACTTC.

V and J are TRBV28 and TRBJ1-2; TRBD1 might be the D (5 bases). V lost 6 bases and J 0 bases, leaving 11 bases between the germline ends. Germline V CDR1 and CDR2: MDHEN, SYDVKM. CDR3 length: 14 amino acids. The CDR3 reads CASRWTPANYGYTF. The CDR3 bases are TGTGCCAGCAGATGGACACCCGCTAACTATGGCTACACCTTC.